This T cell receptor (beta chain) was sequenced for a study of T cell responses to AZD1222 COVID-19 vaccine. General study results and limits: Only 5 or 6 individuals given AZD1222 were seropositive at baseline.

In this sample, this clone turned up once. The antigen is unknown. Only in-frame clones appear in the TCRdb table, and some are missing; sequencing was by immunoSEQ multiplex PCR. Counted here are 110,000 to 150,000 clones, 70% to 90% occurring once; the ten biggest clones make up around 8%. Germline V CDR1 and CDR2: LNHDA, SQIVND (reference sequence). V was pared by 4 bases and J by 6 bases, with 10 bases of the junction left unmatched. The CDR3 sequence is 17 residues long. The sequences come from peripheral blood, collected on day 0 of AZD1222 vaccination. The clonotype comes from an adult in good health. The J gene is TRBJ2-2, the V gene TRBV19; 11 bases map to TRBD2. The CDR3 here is CASSRTFSGGAPGELFF. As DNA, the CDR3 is TGTGCCAGTAGTAGAACATTTAGCGGGGGGGCCCCCGGGGAGCTGTTTTTT.